The clone carrying this TCR beta chain was recorded a few times. Its antigen is unidentified. This sample was included in a study of beta chain features in type 1 diabetes. The V segment lost 4 bases and the J segment 4 bases; nucleotides outside the gene matches: 9. The V gene's germline CDR1 is MGHDK and CDR2 SYGVNS. This CDR3 comprises 15 residues. Sequenced material consisted of expressed TCRB transcripts (all of the isolated RNA was reverse transcribed). Each sample of naive, central memory or regulatory T cells had, on average, roughly 3.5 million reads. TCRdb's copy holds only in-frame clones and misses some; the assay was immunoSEQ multiplex PCR. The sample contains about 700,000 clones, around 15% of which appear only once. One heparinised draw of blood, averaging roughly 120 mL, came from each donor. Sorting produced populations that all topped 95% purity. Findings and caveats of the study: Type 1 diabetes patients had fewer VDJ junction insertions and more deletions. When Type 1 diabetes patients were examined, their TCRB CDR3s proved moderately but significantly shorter in all four CD4+ subsets.

V usage is TRBV25-1 and J usage is TRBJ1-2, with 7 bases that match TRBD1. The receptor was derived from a man aged 18 to 29 with type 1 diabetes. Sample: naive CD4+ T cells from blood. The DNA for the CDR3 is TGTGCCAGCAGTGCCCTCGGACAGGATTTCTATGGCTACACCTTC. Translating it yields CASSALGQDFYGYTF.